What follows describes a single T cell receptor (beta chain). The source of the sample is a study of blood T cell repertoires in COVID-19. On the study more broadly: Italy, Spain and the United States were the sources of the convalescent and acute COVID-19 samples. In each case, the material was cDNA or gDNA derived from T cells, B-cell-depleted T cells, or PBMCs.

Generated by immunoSEQ multiplex PCR, the TCRdb table keeps only in-frame clones and is missing some. The sample holds under 250,000 clones, over 80% seen once. Germline V CDR1 and CDR2: SGHVS, FQNEAQ. The CDR3 spans 15 residues. V dropped 5 bases and J dropped 3; count of bases not matched to a gene: 6. The receptor's source is a woman aged 40 to 50 who had recovered from COVID-19. The V gene is TRBV7-8, the J gene TRBJ2-3, with 9 bases aligning to TRBD1. The material sequenced was peripheral blood. The CDR3 spells CASSIGTGWTDTQYF. The CDR3 DNA sequence: TGTGCCAGCAGCATAGGGACAGGGTGGACAGATACGCAGTATTTT.